This T cell receptor (beta chain) was found in a study of shared clonotypes between healthy human individuals (dated by TCRdb to 2020 to 2021). For the wider study: The cohort included a few men and a couple of women between 18 and 49 years of age. For each donor, CD4 naive and CD4 memory were each run on three plates, CD8 naive on two plates, and CD8 memory on one plate. To estimate repertoire size and how much clonotypes are shared between individuals, the study performed deep sequencing of blood TCR repertoires from a handful of healthy adults. To increase sequencing depth and limit assay-specific biases, different laboratories used diverse techniques to prepare libraries and sequence TCR repertoires. Between about 0.85 and 9.5 billion PBMCs per donor were obtained by leukapheresis. General findings and caveats noted by the study authors: About 5% of naive CD4, 3.5% of naive CD8, about 2.4% of memory CD4, and roughly 0.4% of memory CD8 clonotypes were shared across several donors. Naive subsets generally had larger estimated clonotype richness than memory subsets. Sampling was limited to blood, and TCR repertoires in tissue likely differ from TCR repertoires in blood. Based on pairwise subsampling, the degree of clonotype sharing among donors was expected to be affected by sequencing depth. Compared with non-shared clonotypes, the clonotypes found in all four sorted-subset donors had higher generation probabilities. Because the study included a small number of donors, the genetic and exposure-history diversity represented was limited. Incomplete sequencing was indicated by rarefaction of sorted-subset datasets, despite the large sequencing depth.

Trimming at the junction amounts to 2 bases on V and 3 bases on J, and the germline ends lie 5 bases apart. The germline V gene (reference sequence) gives CDR1 as MNHEY and CDR2 as SMNVEV. The CDR3, from cysteine to phenylalanine, totals 13 residues. Only the CDR3 region is kept as DNA, spanning 39 bases read in frame from base 1. The donors were healthy, HIV-negative adults who had no recently reported acute infections or vaccinations. All donors were Caucasian adults living in Nashville, Tennessee, USA. CD4+ T cells were enriched through magnetic negative selection, after which naive cells were positively selected on CD45RA and the remaining negative fraction served as the memory subset. Blood was collected by leukapheresis, and PBMCs were isolated by Ficoll-Histopaque density gradient centrifugation and then cryopreserved in liquid nitrogen vapor phase. Analytical flow cytometry was used to check the purity and quantity of every magnetically sorted T cell population. Genomic DNA was isolated from each sorted fraction and quantified by UV absorbance on a Nanodrop 2000c.

Using the deep immunoSEQ assay, TCR CDR3 regions were amplified from genomic DNA by multiplex PCR. Genomic DNA extracted from each cell subset was distributed evenly over all wells of several immunoSEQ 96-well plates, and each plate served as one replicate. Each replicate PCR for sorted subsets received roughly 0.2 ug genomic DNA, equal to some 32,000 T cell genomes. The purified libraries were quantified using a Qubit 3.0 fluorometer, sized with a Bioanalyzer 2100, and then quantified again using the KAPA Library Quantification kit. Each immunoSEQ 96-well plate was sequenced on its own single-read 150-cycle Illumina NextSeq 550 flow cell. Concerning the study's data processing: Because the immunoSEQ output held only junctional sequences and lacked quality scores, the filtering could not match the filtering applied to full-length reads. Sequences were annotated with PyIR, a Python wrapper for IgBLAST v1.9, using IMGT germline references to assign V/J genes and CDR3. Any read was removed if the V/J assignment was weak (E-value above 1e-6), the CDR3 was missing, or the read contained stop codons, out-of-frame junctions, or ambiguous translated residues. V3J clonotypes were defined by identical inferred V gene, J gene, and CDR3 amino acid sequence. Percentage overlap between repertoires was computed as shared unique clonotypes divided by the size of the smaller repertoire. RTK rarefaction, the Chao1 estimator, and Recon v2.1 estimates of unobserved clonotypes were used to assess repertoire richness. Generation probabilities were computed with OLGA for all TCRbeta clonotypes obtained by the gDNA method from several donors. TCRdb carries this immuneACCESS record with in-frame sequences only. Its versions omit some clonotypes, under half of them owing to an unresolved V gene in the studies checked, with the rest unexplained. V and J calls and clone size follow that table, whereas D and trimming were derived from the DNA. This sample gives about 2.4 million clones in total; over 85% of them show up just once. Jointly, the top ten make up 0.36% of the sample.

Comment on this clone: Which antigen it targets is not known. No base qualities exist here, and no much larger clone lies one base off it.

This clonotype was obtained from a man younger than 35 in good health. Some clones in this sample may be carry-over from other donors' samples. Source material: naive CD4+ T cells from PBMCs. The intended sense of this specimen's cell subset or site label: CD45RA+ positively selected. The rearrangement joined TRBV27 to TRBJ2-1; the D gene cannot be resolved reliably. DNA sequence: TGTGCCAGCAGTTTAAGAAACTACAATGAGCAGTTCTTC. Its amino acids are CASSLRNYNEQFF.